This T cell receptor (beta chain) derives from a study of CD8 T cells in ankylosing spondylitis. Whole-study findings and limits: In ankylosing spondylitis patients, matched synovial fluid reportedly showed significant enrichment of disease-linked clones. For ankylosing spondylitis blood, a TCR beta motif of fewer than 10 highly homologous variants appeared characteristic. CD8+ disease-linked clones were present at relatively low frequencies in blood.

In the case of this clonotype: Its antigen is currently unknown.

Trimming cost V 5 bases and J 4 bases; bases outside gene matches: 4. CDR3 length equals 14 residues. The V gene's germline CDR1 is SEHNR and CDR2 FQNEAQ (reference sequence). It was by quantitative 5'-RACE with molecular barcodes that TCR beta libraries were made. A single record per CDR3 protein comes from TCRdb applying MiXCR to the 5' RACE reads. The sample shows 150,000 to 200,000 distinct CDR3 sequences, around 13% of them seen only once. The chain links TRBV7-9 to TRBJ2-1; 8 bases align to TRBD1. The TCR was taken from a female donor with ankylosing spondylitis or in good health (not recorded which). The specimen sequenced was blood, either unsorted or a sorted T cell fraction (not recorded which). The CDR3 DNA sequence: TGTGCCAGCAGCCTACAGGGGGAGTACAATGAGCAGTTCTTC. This codes for CASSLQGEYNEQFF.